The 28 T cell receptor beta chains listed next were all sequenced from one sample in a study of cytomegalovirus exposure and HLA in healthy donors. PCR used 60 Vbeta primers and 13 Jbeta primers. The method was immunoSEQ multiplex PCR; TCRdb's version includes in-frame clones alone and lacks a portion of them. The table lists 150,000 to 200,000 clones, roughly 72% of them singletons, with approximately 6.9% in the top ten. Specimen: PBMCs. These receptors were obtained from a man aged 40-55 years in good health and CMV-seropositive.

The rearrangement joins TRBV29-1 to TRBJ2-1, with a weak D call TRBD2 (5 bases). Germline V gives CDR1 SQVTM, CDR2 ANQGSEA. This CDR3 spans 10 amino acids. Trimming cost V 4 bases and J 10 bases, with 8 bases left between them. The CDR3 is CSVGSGEQFF. DNA for the CDR3: TGCAGCGTTGGGAGCGGCGAGCAGTTCTTC.

This chain connects TRBV27 to TRBJ2-1; 9 bases align to TRBD2. Losses at the gene ends were 1 base for V and 6 bases for J; bases not matched to a gene: 7. Germline V CDR1 and CDR2: MNHEY, SMNVEV (reference sequence). The CDR3 length is 16 residues. CDR3 protein: CASSLWGGGAGNEQFF. CDR3 bases: TGTGCCAGCAGTTTATGGGGCGGGGGGGCCGGCAATGAGCAGTTCTTC.

This clone was detected only a few times. The chain links TRBV6-1 to TRBJ1-1; possible D gene TRBD1, 6 bases. CDR3 length: 12 amino acids. V lost 7 bases and J lost 6, with 12 bases in between. Germline V gene data show CDR1 as MNHNS and CDR2 as SASEGT. CDR3 nucleotides: TGTGCCAGCACCACAGGGCTGGCTGAAGCTTTCTTT. This codes for CASTTGLAEAFF.

This chain uses TRBV5-6 with TRBJ1-5, with a weak D call TRBD1 (5 bases). The length of the CDR3 is 15 residues. Germline V gives CDR1 SGHDT, CDR2 YYEEEE. Trimming took 4 bases from V and 4 from J, leaving 15 bases between them. The CDR3 DNA follows: TGTGCCAGCAGCCGGAGCGGGGGTATGAATCAGCCCCAGCATTTT. It is translated as CASSRSGGMNQPQHF.

Here the CDR3 DNA reads TGTGCCAGCAGCTCTGGACTAGCGGGGATAACTAGCACAGATACGCAGTATTTT. This gives the protein CASSSGLAGITSTDTQYF. The chain is built from TRBV7-3 and TRBJ2-3, with 12 bases matching TRBD2. Germline loops: CDR1 SGHTA, CDR2 FQGTGA. The CDR3 loop spans 18 amino acids. Unmatched junction bases numbered 8, after V lost 4 bases and J lost 0 bases.

This chain links TRBV5-4 with TRBJ1-2, with 7 bases that match TRBD1. The V and J ends lost 3 bases and 6 bases, in that order; junction bases with no gene match: 11. The CDR3 consists of 15 residues. Germline V CDR1 and CDR2: SGHNT, YYREEE (reference sequence). CDR3 loop: CASSYPTGTSDGYTF. CDR3 sequence (DNA): TGTGCCAGCAGCTACCCGACAGGGACTTCCGATGGCTACACCTTC.

V usage is TRBV10-3 and J usage is TRBJ2-7, with TRBD1 as a possible D gene (5 bases). V lost 3 bases and J 2 bases, leaving 8 bases between the germline ends. Per the germline V gene, CDR1 is ENHRY and CDR2 is SYGVKD. CDR3 length: 13 residues. CDR3 in DNA: TGTGCCATCAGTGACTCACAGGCCTACGAGCAGTACTTC. This gives the protein CAISDSQAYEQYF.

The chain links TRBV5-1 to TRBJ2-5; 7 bases match TRBD2. The J call may be faulty, since TRBJ2-7 better matches the DNA end. From germline, CDR1 is SGHRS and CDR2 YFSETQ. This CDR3 is built from 14 residues. In DNA, the CDR3 is TGCGCCAGCAGCCTGGGACTATCCCTATACGAGCAGTACTTC. It encodes CASSLGLSLYEQYF.

The rearrangement joins TRBV30 to TRBJ2-5; TRBD1 might be the D (6 bases). The V gene lost 2 bases and the J gene lost 2 bases, with 15 bases spanning the gap. The CDR3 is made up of 15 amino acids. Per the germline V gene, CDR1 is GTSNPN and CDR2 is SVGIG (reference sequence). The DNA for the CDR3 is TGTGCCTGGAGTAGCGCGGCGAGGGGGCAAGAGACCCAGTACTTC. It specifies CAWSSAARGQETQYF.

The rearrangement joins TRBV7-8 to TRBJ1-3, with D uncertain. The CDR3 consists of 15 residues. Trimming cost V 5 bases and J 0 bases, with 11 bases left between them. Germline V gene sequence: CDR1 SGHVS, CDR2 FQNEAQ. The CDR3 bases are TGTGCCAGCAGCCCCACAGTGAGCTCTGGAAACACCATATATTTT. This sequence encodes CASSPTVSSGNTIYF.

The chain is built from TRBV7-3 and TRBJ1-2; 9 bases map to TRBD1. The V and J ends lost 4 bases and 7 bases, in that order; junction bases with no gene match: 4. CDR1 is SGHTA, CDR2 FQGTGA, per germline. CDR3 length equals 13 residues. The chain's CDR3 is CASSSRTGAGYTF. The CDR3, as DNA: TGTGCCAGCAGCTCACGGACAGGGGCTGGCTACACCTTC.

This rearrangement joins TRBV4-2 to TRBJ2-3; 9 bases match TRBD1. Germline V gene lookup returns CDR1 LGHNA and CDR2 YNFKEQ. The CDR3 runs 16 residues. V shed 0 bases and J 4 bases; nucleotides not matched to a gene: 5. CDR3 residues: CASSQEDRGGADTQYF. Here the CDR3 DNA reads TGTGCCAGCAGCCAAGAGGACAGGGGAGGCGCAGATACGCAGTATTTT.

The gene calls are TRBV2 and TRBJ1-4, with TRBD1 as a possible D gene (6 bases). V gave up 7 bases and J gave up 7 bases, with 19 bases separating them. Germline lookup yields CDR1 SNHLY and CDR2 FYNNEI. This CDR3 contains 15 residues. In nucleotides, the CDR3 is TGTGCCAGCACCATTAGCACAGGGTACGTTGAAAAACTGTTTTTT. Protein: CASTISTGYVEKLFF.

The gene calls are TRBV9 and TRBJ2-7; the match to TRBD2 covers 9 bases. V shed 4 bases and J 3 bases; nucleotides not matched to a gene: 8. The germline V gene encodes CDR1 SGDLS and CDR2 YYNGEE. The CDR3 is 15 amino acids. As DNA, the CDR3 is TGTGCCAGCAGCCCGAGCGGGGGGCAAAGCTACGAGCAGTACTTC. This translates into CASSPSGGQSYEQYF. Full variable domain (outside the CDR3, taken from reference TRBV9 and TRBJ2-7): DSGVTQTPKHLITATGQRVTLRCSPRSGDLSVYWYQQSLDQGLQFLIQYYNGEERAKGNILERFSAQQFPDLHSELNLSSLELGDSALYFCASSPSGGQSYEQYFGPGTRLTVT.

J is TRBJ1-2 and V is TRBV6-6; D perhaps matches TRBD1 (5 bases). The V end was cut by 6 bases, the J end by 2 bases, with 13 bases between. Germline V gene sequence: CDR1 MNHNY, CDR2 SVGAGI (reference sequence). This CDR3 contains 14 residues. The CDR3 region is CASRIGGANYGYTF. The CDR3, as DNA: TGTGCCAGCAGGATTGGAGGGGCGAACTATGGCTACACCTTC.

J is TRBJ2-7 and V is TRBV14; D call uncertain. With 2 bases removed from V and 2 bases from J, the gap between germline ends came to 7 bases. Germline lookup yields CDR1 SGHDN and CDR2 FVKESK. The CDR3 is 13 amino acids. The CDR3 coding sequence is TGTGCCAGCAGCCAACTCCCTACCTACGAGCAGTACTTC. Amino acids: CASSQLPTYEQYF. The full variable domain, in which reference TRBV14 and TRBJ2-7 provide the parts outside the CDR3, is EAGVTQFPSHSVIEKGQTVTLRCDPISGHDNLYWYRRVMGKEIKFLLHFVKESKQDESGMPNNRFLAERTGGTYSTLKVQPAELEDSGVYFCASSQLPTYEQYFGPGTRLTVT.

The rearrangement links TRBV30 to TRBJ1-1; 8 bases align to TRBD1. J lost 2 bases, V lost 3 bases, and 2 bases had no gene match. This CDR3 comprises 13 residues. From germline, CDR1 is GTSNPN and CDR2 SVGIG (reference sequence). CDR3 sequence reads: CAWRGQVNTEAFF. The CDR3 nucleotides read TGTGCCTGGAGGGGACAGGTAAACACTGAAGCTTTCTTT. The entire variable domain, with the rest obtained from reference TRBV30 and TRBJ1-1, is as follows: SQTIHQWPATLVQPVGSPLSLECTVEGTSNPNLYWYRQAAGRGLQLLFYSVGIGQISSEVPQNLSASRPQDRQFILSSKKLLLSDSGFYLCAWRGQVNTEAFFGQGTRLTVV.

The chain is built from TRBV25-1 and TRBJ1-1, with 8 bases aligning to TRBD1. CDR1 and CDR2 (germline): MGHDK, SYGVNS. With 8 bases clipped from V and 6 bases from J, the junction kept 8 bases outside the gene matches. This CDR3 is 13 amino acids long. DNA of the CDR3: TGTGCCAGCGCGACAGGGGCCAGCCCTGAAGCTTTCTTT. The encoded protein is CASATGASPEAFF.

This sequence joins TRBV28 and TRBJ1-1; 11 nucleotides match TRBD1. V dropped 4 bases and J dropped 4; count of bases not matched to a gene: 2. The germline V gene encodes CDR1 MDHEN and CDR2 SYDVKM. The CDR3 sequence is 14 residues long. The CDR3: CASSWDRGTTEAFF. CDR3 DNA sequence: TGTGCCAGCAGTTGGGACAGGGGGACCACTGAAGCTTTCTTT.

This chain connects TRBV7-2 to TRBJ1-2; 10 bases match TRBD1. Germline assignment: CDR1 SGHTA and CDR2 FQGNSA. This CDR3 has 15 amino acids. J was trimmed by 3 bases and V by 5 bases; bases with no gene match: 6. The CDR3 nucleotides are TGTGCCAGCAGCGCCTTAGGGACAGGGGACTATGGCTACACCTTC. It translates to CASSALGTGDYGYTF. The full variable domain, completed using reference TRBV7-2 and TRBJ1-2, is GAGVSQSPSNKVTEKGKDVELRCDPISGHTALYWYRQSLGQGLEFLIYFQGNSAPDKSGLPSDRFSAERTGGSVSTLTIQRTQQEDSAVYLCASSALGTGDYGYTFGSGTRLTVV.

This chain joins TRBV30 and TRBJ1-1; D is ambiguous. Trimming left V 7 bases short and J 4 bases short, with 10 bases between. The CDR3 length is 11 residues. Per the germline V gene, CDR1 is GTSNPN and CDR2 is SVGIG (reference sequence). CDR3 coding DNA: TGTGCCTTCCGCCGGGTCACTGAAGCTTTCTTT. Its protein is CAFRRVTEAFF.

This CDR3 is CASRVNFAPETQYF. In DNA, the CDR3 is TGTGCCAGCAGGGTTAACTTCGCGCCAGAGACCCAGTACTTC. V usage is TRBV2 and J usage is TRBJ2-5; D unresolved. V lost 6 bases to trimming and J lost 4 bases, with 15 bases between them. This CDR3 spans 14 amino acids. Per germline, CDR1 SNHLY and CDR2 FYNNEI.

The gene calls are TRBV11-2 and TRBJ2-7; 9 bases are shared with TRBD1. V was pared by 8 bases and J by 1 base, with 3 bases of the junction left unmatched. From germline, CDR1 is SGHAT and CDR2 FQNNGV. The CDR3 runs 13 residues. CDR3 sequence (DNA): TGTGCCAGCTTTGGGACAGGGTCCTACGAGCAGTACTTC. It specifies CASFGTGSYEQYF.

This sequence joins TRBV7-3 and TRBJ1-1, with 9 nucleotides matching TRBD1. V gave up 6 bases and J gave up 5 bases; unmatched junction bases: 4. Germline CDR1 is SGHTA and CDR2 is FQGTGA. CDR3 length: 13 residues. This CDR3 is CASSTGGGTEAFF. CDR3 bases: TGTGCCAGCAGTACAGGGGGCGGAACTGAAGCTTTCTTT.

The chain couples TRBV11-3 to TRBJ2-1, with TRBD2 matching over 11 bases. With 5 bases clipped from V and 8 bases from J, the junction kept 5 bases outside the gene matches. Germline V gene lookup returns CDR1 SGHNT and CDR2 YENEEA. The CDR3 is 14 residues long. The CDR3 loop reads CASSPSGGFDEQFF. The CDR3 nucleotides are TGTGCCAGCAGCCCTAGCGGGGGGTTCGATGAGCAGTTCTTC.

This chain connects TRBV6-5 to TRBJ2-7, with TRBD1 matching 9 bases. Trimming removed 0 bases from V and 4 bases from J; junction bases left unmatched: 7. Germline V gene sequence: CDR1 MNHEY, CDR2 SVGAGI. The CDR3 has 16 residues. As DNA, the CDR3 is TGTGCCAGCAGTTACTCGAGACAGGGGGATCGGTACGAGCAGTACTTC. This codes for CASSYSRQGDRYEQYF.

This clone was counted only a few times. This chain uses TRBV19 with TRBJ2-7, with D unclear. The V end was cut by 1 base, the J end by 1 base, with 8 bases between. CDR1 and CDR2 from the germline V gene are LNHDA and SQIVND (reference sequence). The length of the CDR3 is 14 residues. The CDR3 DNA reads TGTGCCAGTAGTATAGGCGCCTCTTCCTACGAGCAGTACTTC. Translated: CASSIGASSYEQYF.

V and J are TRBV6-5 and TRBJ2-7; weak D call: TRBD1 (5 bases). The CDR3 loop spans 12 amino acids. Germline V CDR1 and CDR2: MNHEY, SVGAGI. Trimming shortened V by 5 bases and J by 9 bases, and 14 bases separated the two germline ends. CDR3 in amino acids: CASSSNLGAQYF. CDR3 DNA sequence: TGTGCCAGCAGTAGTAACCTAGGGGCGCAGTACTTC.